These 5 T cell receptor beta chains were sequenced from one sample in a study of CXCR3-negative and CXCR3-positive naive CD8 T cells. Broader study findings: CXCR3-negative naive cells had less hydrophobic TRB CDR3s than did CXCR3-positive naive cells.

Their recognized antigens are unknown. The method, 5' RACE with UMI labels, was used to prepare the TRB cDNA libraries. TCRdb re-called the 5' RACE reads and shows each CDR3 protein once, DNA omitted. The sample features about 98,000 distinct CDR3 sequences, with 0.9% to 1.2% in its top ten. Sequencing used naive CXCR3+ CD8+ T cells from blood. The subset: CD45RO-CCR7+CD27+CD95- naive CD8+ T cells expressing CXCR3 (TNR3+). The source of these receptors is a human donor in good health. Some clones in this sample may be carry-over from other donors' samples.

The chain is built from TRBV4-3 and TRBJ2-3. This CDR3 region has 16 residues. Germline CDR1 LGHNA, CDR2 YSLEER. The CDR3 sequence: CASSQDISRSTDTQYF.

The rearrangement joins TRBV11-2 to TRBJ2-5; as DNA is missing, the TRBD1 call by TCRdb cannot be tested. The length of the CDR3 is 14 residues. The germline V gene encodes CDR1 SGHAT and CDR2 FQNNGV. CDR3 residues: CASSFGQGSETQYF. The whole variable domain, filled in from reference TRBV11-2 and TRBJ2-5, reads EAGVAQSPRYKIIEKRQSVAFWCNPISGHATLYWYQQILGQGPKLLIQFQNNGVVDDSQLPKDRFSAERLKGVDSTLKIQPAKLEDSAVYLCASSFGQGSETQYFGPGTRLLVL.

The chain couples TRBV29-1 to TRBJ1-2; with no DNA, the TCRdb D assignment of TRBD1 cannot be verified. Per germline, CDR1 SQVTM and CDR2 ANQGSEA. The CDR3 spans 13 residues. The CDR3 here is CSALDRGSWGYTF. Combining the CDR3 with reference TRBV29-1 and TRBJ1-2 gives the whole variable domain SAVISQKPSRDICQRGTSLTIQCQVDSQVTMMFWYRQQPGQSLTLIATANQGSEATYESGFVIDKFPISRPNLTFSTLTVSNMSPEDSSIYLCSALDRGSWGYTFGSGTRLTVV.

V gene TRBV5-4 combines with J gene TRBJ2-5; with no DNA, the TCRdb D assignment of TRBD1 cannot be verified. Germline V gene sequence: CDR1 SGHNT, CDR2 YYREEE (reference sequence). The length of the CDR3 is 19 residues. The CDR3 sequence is CASSAGGFFGGPGGETQYF.

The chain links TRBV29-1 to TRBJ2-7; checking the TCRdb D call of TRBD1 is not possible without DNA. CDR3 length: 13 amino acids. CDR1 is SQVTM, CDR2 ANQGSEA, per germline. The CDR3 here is CSVEGGHDYEQYF.